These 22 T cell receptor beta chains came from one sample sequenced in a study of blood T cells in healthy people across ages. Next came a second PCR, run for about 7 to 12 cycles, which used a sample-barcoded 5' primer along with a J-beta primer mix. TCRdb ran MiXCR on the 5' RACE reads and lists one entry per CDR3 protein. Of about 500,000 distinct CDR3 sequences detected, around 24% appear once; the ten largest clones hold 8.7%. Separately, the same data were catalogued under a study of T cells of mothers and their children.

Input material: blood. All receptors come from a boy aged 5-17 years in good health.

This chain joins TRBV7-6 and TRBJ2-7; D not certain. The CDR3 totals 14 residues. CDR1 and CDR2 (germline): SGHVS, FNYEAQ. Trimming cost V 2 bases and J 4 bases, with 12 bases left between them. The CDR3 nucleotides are TGTGCCAGCAGCTTATTCCCGCGCCCGTACGAGCAGTACTTC. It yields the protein CASSLFPRPYEQYF.

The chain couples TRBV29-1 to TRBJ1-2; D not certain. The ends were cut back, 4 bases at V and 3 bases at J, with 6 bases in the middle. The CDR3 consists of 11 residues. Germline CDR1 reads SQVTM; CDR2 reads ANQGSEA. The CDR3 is CSVGADYGYTF. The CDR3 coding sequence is TGCAGCGTTGGAGCTGACTATGGCTACACCTTC.

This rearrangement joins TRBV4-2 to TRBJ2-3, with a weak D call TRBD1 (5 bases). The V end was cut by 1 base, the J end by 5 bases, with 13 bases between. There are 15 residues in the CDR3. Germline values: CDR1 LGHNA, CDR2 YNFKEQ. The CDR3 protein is CASSQVSRVKDTQYF. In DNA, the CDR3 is TGTGCCAGCAGCCAAGTCAGCAGGGTAAAAGATACGCAGTATTTT.

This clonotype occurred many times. The CDR3 protein is CASSLTGTNLGEKLFF. Here the CDR3 DNA reads TGTGCCAGCAGTTTAACCGGAACTAATCTAGGGGAAAAACTGTTTTTT. This chain connects TRBV28 to TRBJ1-4; D remains unclear. From germline, CDR1 is MDHEN and CDR2 SYDVKM. With 2 bases removed from V and 8 bases from J, the gap between germline ends came to 18 bases. The CDR3 sequence is 16 residues long. Using reference TRBV28 and TRBJ1-4 for the parts outside the CDR3, the full variable domain is DVKVTQSSRYLVKRTGEKVFLECVQDMDHENMFWYRQDPGLGLRLIYFSYDVKMKEKGDIPEGYSVSREKKERFSLILESASTNQTSMYLCASSLTGTNLGEKLFFGSGTQLSVL.

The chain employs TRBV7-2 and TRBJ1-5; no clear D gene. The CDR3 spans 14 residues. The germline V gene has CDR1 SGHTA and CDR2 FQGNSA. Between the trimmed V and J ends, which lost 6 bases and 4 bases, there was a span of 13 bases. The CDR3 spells CASSSDTFNQPQHF. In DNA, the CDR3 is TGTGCCAGCAGTTCTGACACTTTTAATCAGCCCCAGCATTTT.

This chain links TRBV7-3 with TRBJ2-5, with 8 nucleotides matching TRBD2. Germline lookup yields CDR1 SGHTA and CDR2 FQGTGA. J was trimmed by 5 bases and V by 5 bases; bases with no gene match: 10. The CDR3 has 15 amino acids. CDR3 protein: CASSPEGLVGETQYF. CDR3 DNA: TGTGCCAGCAGCCCAGAGGGACTAGTTGGGGAGACCCAGTACTTC.

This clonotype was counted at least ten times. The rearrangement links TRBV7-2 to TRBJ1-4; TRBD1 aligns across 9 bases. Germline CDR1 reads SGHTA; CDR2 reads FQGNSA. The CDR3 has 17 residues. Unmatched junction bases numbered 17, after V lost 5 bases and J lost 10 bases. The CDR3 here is CASSPTGGGNSLGKLFF. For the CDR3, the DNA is TGTGCCAGCAGCCCCACAGGGGGCGGAAATAGCTTGGGAAAACTGTTTTTT. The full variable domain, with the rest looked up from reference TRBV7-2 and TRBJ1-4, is GAGVSQSPSNKVTEKGKDVELRCDPISGHTALYWYRQSLGQGLEFLIYFQGNSAPDKSGLPSDRFSAERTGGSVSTLTIQRTQQEDSAVYLCASSPTGGGNSLGKLFFGSGTQLSVL.

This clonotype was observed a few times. CDR3 in DNA: TGTGCCAGCAGCGGGACACTGGACGCCTATAATTCACCCCTCCACTTT. Its translation: CASSGTLDAYNSPLHF. V is TRBV7-9 and J is TRBJ1-6; weak D call: TRBD1 (6 bases). Deletions cut 5 bases from V and 2 bases from J, with 13 bases between. The CDR3 loop spans 16 amino acids. CDR1 is SEHNR and CDR2 is FQNEAQ in the germline V gene (reference sequence).

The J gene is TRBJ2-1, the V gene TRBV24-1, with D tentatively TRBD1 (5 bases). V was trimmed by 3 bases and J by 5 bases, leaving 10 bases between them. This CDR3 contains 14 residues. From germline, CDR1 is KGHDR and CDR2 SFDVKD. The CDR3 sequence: CATSDMSGNNEQFF. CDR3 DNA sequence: TGTGCCACCAGTGATATGTCAGGGAACAATGAGCAGTTCTTC.

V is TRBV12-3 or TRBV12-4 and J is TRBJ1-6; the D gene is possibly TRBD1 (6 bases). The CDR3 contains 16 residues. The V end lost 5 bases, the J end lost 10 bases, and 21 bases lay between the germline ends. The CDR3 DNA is TGTGCCAGCAGTGTATTCACAACAGGGATCTGGTCACCCCTCCACTTT. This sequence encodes CASSVFTTGIWSPLHF.

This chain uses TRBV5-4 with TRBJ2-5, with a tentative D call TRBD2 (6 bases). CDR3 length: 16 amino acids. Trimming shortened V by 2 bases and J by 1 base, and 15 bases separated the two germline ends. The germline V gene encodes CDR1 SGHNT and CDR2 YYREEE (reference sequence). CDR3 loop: CASSFSGWGVQETQYF. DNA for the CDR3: TGTGCCAGCAGCTTTAGCGGTTGGGGGGTCCAAGAGACCCAGTACTTC.

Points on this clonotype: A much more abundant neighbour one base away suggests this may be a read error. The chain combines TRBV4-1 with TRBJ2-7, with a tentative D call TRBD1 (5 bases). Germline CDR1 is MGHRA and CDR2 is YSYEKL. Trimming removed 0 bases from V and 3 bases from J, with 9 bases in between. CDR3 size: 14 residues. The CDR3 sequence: CASSQDPGNYEQYF. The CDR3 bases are TGCGCCAGCAGCCAAGATCCAGGGAACTACGAGCAGTACTTC.

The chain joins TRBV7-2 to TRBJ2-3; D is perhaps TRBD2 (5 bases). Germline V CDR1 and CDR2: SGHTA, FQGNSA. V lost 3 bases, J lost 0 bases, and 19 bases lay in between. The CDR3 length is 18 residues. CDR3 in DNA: TGTGCCAGCAGCTTGCGCCGGGGAGTTCACCCTAGCACAGATACGCAGTATTTT. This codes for CASSLRRGVHPSTDTQYF.

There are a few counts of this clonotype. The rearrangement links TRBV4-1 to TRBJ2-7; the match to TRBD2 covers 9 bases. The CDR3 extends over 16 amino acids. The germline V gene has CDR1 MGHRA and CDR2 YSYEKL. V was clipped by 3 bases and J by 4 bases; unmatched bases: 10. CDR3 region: CASSQGLAGGPYEQYF. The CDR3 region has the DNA TGCGCCAGCAGCCAGGGGTTGGCGGGAGGGCCTTACGAGCAGTACTTC.

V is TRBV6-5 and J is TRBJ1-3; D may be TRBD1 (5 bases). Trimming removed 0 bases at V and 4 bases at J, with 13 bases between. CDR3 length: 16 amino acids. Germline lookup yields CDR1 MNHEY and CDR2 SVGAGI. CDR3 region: CASSYSAGIAGNTIYF. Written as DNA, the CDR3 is TGTGCCAGCAGTTACTCTGCAGGGATAGCCGGAAACACCATATATTTT.

CDR3 sequence (DNA): TGTGCCAGCACCACAAGGTGGGGGAGGGGGACCCAGTACTTC. It specifies CASTTRWGRGTQYF. The chain couples TRBV28 to TRBJ2-5, with TRBD2 identical over 7 bases. This CDR3 is 14 amino acids long. J lost 7 bases, V lost 7 bases, and 12 bases had no gene match. The germline gives CDR1 MDHEN, CDR2 SYDVKM.

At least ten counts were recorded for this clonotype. This CDR3 reads CSAIWTAQETQYF. The CDR3 nucleotides read TGCAGTGCCATTTGGACAGCCCAAGAGACCCAGTACTTC. The V call is TRBV20-1, the J call TRBJ2-5; perhaps TRBD1 as D (6 bases). Trimming left V 6 bases short and J 1 base short, with 12 bases between. Germline lookup yields CDR1 DFQATT and CDR2 SNEGSKA (reference sequence). The CDR3 is made up of 13 amino acids.

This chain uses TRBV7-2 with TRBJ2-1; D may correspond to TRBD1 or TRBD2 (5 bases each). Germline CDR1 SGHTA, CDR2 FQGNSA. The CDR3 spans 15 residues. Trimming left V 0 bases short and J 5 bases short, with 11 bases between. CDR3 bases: TGTGCCAGCAGCTTAGCCAGAGGGGACCACAATGAGCAGTTCTTC. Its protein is CASSLARGDHNEQFF.

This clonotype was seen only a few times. CDR3 region: CASGLVIKGYNEQFF. In DNA form, the CDR3 reads TGTGCTAGTGGTTTGGTAATCAAAGGATACAATGAGCAGTTCTTC. The chain uses TRBV12-5 and TRBJ2-1; no firm D call. V was pared by 0 bases and J by 4 bases, with 10 bases between. The germline V gene encodes CDR1 LGHNT and CDR2 FRNRAP. This CDR3 has 15 residues.

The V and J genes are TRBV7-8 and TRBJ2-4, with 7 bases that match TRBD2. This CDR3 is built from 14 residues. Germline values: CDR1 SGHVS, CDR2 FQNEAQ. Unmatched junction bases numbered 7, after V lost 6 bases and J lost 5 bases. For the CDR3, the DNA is TGTGCCAGCAGATCCGGGGGGTTGGAAAACATTCAGTACTTC. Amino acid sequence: CASRSGGLENIQYF.

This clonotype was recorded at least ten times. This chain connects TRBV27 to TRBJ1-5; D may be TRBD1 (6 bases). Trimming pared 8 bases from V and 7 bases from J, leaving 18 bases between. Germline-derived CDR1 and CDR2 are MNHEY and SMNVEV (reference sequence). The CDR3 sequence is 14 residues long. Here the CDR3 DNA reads TGTGCCAGCTCCGTTCGGGGGCCCAGCCAGCCCCAGCATTTT. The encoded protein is CASSVRGPSQPQHF.

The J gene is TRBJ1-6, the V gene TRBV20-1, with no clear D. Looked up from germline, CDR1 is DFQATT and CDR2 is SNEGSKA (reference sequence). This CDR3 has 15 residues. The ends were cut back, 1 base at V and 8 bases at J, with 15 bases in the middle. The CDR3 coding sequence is TGCAGTGCTAGAGTTACCTCGCTGAGAGATTCACCCCTCCACTTT. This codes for CSARVTSLRDSPLHF.